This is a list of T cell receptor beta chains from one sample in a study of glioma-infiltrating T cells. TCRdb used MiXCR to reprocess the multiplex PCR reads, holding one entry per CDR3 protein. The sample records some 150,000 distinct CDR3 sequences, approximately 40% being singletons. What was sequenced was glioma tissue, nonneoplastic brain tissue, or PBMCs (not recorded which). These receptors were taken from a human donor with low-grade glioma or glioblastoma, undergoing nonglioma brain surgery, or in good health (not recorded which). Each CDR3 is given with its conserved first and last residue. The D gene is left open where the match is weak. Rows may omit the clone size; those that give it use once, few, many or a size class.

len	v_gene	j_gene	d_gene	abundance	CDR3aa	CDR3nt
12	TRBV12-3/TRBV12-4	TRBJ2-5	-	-	CASSLGGSAQYF	TGTGCCAGCAGTTTAGGTGGTAGCGCCCAGTACTTC
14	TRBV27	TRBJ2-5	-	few	CASSLSVGAETQYF	TGTGCCAGCAGTTTATCGGTGGGAGCAGAGACCCAGTACTTC
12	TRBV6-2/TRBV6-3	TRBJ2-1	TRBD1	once	CASSYPGQGQFF	TGTGCCAGCAGTTACCCGGGACAGGGGCAGTTCTTC
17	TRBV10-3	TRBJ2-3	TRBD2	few	CAISESTSGRSTDTQYF	TGTGCCATCAGTGAGTCAACTAGCGGGAGAAGCACAGATACGCAGTATTTT
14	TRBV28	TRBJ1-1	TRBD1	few	CASSFDRVNPRAFF	TGTGCCAGCAGTTTTGACAGGGTTAATCCGCGAGCTTTCTTT
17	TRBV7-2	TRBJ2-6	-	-	CASSFGGVGSGANVLTF	TGTGCCAGCAGCTTCGGGGGAGTCGGTTCTGGGGCCAACGTCCTGACTTTC
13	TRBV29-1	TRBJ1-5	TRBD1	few	CSVGTGDNQPQHF	TGCAGCGTCGGGACAGGGGACAATCAGCCCCAGCATTTT
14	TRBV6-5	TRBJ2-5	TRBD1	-	CASLYRGLSETQYF	TGTGCCAGCTTGTACAGGGGTTTGTCAGAGACCCAGTACTTC
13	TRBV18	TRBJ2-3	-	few	CATASRVADTQYF	TGTGCCACCGCATCCCGGGTGGCAGATACGCAGTATTTT
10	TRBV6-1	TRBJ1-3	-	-	CANPPRPNGF	TGTGCCAACCCCCCACGACCCAATGGTTTT
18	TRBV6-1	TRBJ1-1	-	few	CASLASGGILPLNTEAFF	TGTGCCAGCCTAGCCTCCGGGGGGATCTTACCTTTGAACACTGAAGCTTTCTTT
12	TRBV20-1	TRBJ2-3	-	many	CSARDNGDTQYF	TGCAGTGCTAGAGACAACGGTGATACGCAGTATTTT
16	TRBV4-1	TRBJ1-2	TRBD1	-	CASGQGATGGLYGYTF	TGCGCCAGCGGCCAAGGAGCGACAGGGGGCCTCTATGGCTACACCTTC
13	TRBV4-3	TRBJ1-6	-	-	CASSHDGDSPLHF	TGCGCCAGCAGTCATGATGGGGATTCACCCCTCCACTTT
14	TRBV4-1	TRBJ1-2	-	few	CASSQQGGSYGYTF	TGCGCCAGCAGCCAACAGGGAGGGTCCTATGGCTACACCTTC
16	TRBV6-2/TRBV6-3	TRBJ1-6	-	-	CASSYSMSRVDSPLHF	TGTGCCAGCAGTTACTCGATGTCCAGGGTTGATTCACCCCTCCACTTT
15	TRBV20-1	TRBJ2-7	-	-	CSALPPWAVGYEQYF	TGCAGTGCGCTACCCCCATGGGCAGTAGGATACGAGCAGTACTTC
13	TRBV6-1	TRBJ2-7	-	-	CASSFTGSYEQYF	TGTGCCAGCAGCTTCACAGGGAGCTACGAGCAGTACTTC
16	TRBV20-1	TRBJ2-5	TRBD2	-	CSARGPLAGVQETQYF	TGCAGTGCAAGGGGGCCCTTAGCGGGGGTCCAGGAGACCCAGTACTTC
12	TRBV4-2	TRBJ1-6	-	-	CASSLGQPPLHF	TGTGCCAGCAGCTTAGGACAGCCGCCCCTCCACTTT
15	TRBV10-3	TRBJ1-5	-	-	CAISESGVSGQPQHF	TGTGCCATCAGTGAGTCTGGAGTAAGTGGTCAGCCCCAGCATTTT
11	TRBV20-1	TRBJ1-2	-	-	CSASPDYGYTF	TGCAGTGCTAGTCCTGACTATGGCTACACCTTC
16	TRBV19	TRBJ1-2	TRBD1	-	CASSIGGTGGAYGYTF	TGTGCCAGTAGTATAGGTGGGACAGGGGGAGCCTATGGCTACACCTTC
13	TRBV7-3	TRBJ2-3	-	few	CASSSDRPDTQYF	TGTGCCAGCAGCTCGGACCGACCAGATACGCAGTATTTT
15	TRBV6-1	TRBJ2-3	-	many	CASSDPGPSTDTQYF	TGTGCCAGCAGTGACCCCGGGCCAAGCACAGATACGCAGTATTTT
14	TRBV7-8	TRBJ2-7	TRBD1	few	CASSLRDRGNEQYF	TGTGCCAGCAGCCTCCGGGACAGGGGGAACGAGCAGTACTTC
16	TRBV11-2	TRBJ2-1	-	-	CASSLDPGTPYNEQFF	TGTGCCAGCAGCTTAGATCCCGGGACACCCTACAATGAGCAGTTCTTC
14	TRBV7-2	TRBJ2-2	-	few	CASSLRGDTGELFF	TGTGCCAGCAGCTTGCGAGGGGATACCGGGGAGCTGTTTTTT
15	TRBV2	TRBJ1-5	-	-	CASSEDGGVGQPQHF	TGTGCCAGCAGTGAAGATGGAGGGGTCGGACAGCCCCAGCATTTT
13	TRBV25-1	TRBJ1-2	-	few	CASSGGTVYGYTF	TGTGCCAGCAGTGGGGGGACGGTCTATGGCTACACCTTC
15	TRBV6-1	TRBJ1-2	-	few	CASSEAQFWDYGYTF	TGTGCCAGCAGTGAAGCGCAGTTTTGGGACTATGGCTACACCTTC
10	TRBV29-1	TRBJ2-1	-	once	CSTGYNEQFF	TGCAGCACTGGCTACAATGAGCAGTTCTTC
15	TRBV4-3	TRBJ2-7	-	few	CASSQVRTDFYEQYF	TGCGCCAGCAGCCAAGTTAGGACGGATTTCTACGAGCAGTACTTC
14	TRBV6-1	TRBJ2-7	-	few	CASSELGVPYEQYF	TGTGCCAGCAGTGAGTTAGGGGTTCCCTACGAGCAGTACTTC
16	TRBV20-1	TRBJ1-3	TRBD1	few	CSARDFRGGYGNTIYF	TGCAGTGCTAGAGATTTTCGAGGGGGCTATGGAAACACCATATATTTT
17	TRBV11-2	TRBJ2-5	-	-	CASSLRAQLHSFETQYF	TGTGCCAGCAGCCTCCGGGCCCAACTACACAGTTTTGAGACCCAGTACTTC
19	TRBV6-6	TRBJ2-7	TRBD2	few	CASSYSVGRGRRLGYEQYF	TGTGCCAGCAGTTACTCCGTCGGGAGGGGGAGGAGACTTGGCTACGAGCAGTACTTC
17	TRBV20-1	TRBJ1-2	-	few	CSARGAREQTAWDGYTF	TGCAGTGCTAGAGGGGCTCGGGAACAGACAGCCTGGGATGGCTACACCTTC
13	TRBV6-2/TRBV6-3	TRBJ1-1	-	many	CASSRKGDTEAFF	TGTGCCAGCAGCCGAAAAGGGGACACTGAAGCTTTCTTT
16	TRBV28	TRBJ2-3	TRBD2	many	CATIGGLAGSTDTQYF	TGTGCCACCATCGGTGGGCTAGCGGGAAGCACAGATACGCAGTATTTT
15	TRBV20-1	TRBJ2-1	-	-	CSASAGAPSYNEQFF	TGCAGTGCTAGCGCCGGGGCCCCCTCCTACAATGAGCAGTTCTTC
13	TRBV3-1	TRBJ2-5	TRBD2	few	CASSPLAAETQYF	TGTGCCAGCAGCCCACTAGCGGCGGAGACCCAGTACTTC
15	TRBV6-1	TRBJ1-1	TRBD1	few	CASSSRTGRHTEAFF	TGTGCCAGCAGTTCCCGGACAGGGAGGCACACTGAAGCTTTCTTT
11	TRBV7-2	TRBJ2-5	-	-	CASGLQETQYF	TGTGCCAGCGGCCTCCAAGAGACCCAGTACTTC
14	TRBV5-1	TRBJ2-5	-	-	CASSLLGSQETQYF	TGCGCCAGCAGCTTGTTAGGTTCCCAAGAGACCCAGTACTTC
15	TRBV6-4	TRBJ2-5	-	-	CASSAYPTSQETQYF	TGTGCCAGCAGTGCCTATCCGACTAGTCAAGAGACCCAGTACTTC
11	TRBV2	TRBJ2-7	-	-	CASSQTDEQYF	TGTGCCAGCAGCCAGACAGACGAGCAGTACTTC
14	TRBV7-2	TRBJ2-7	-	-	CASSSGHSTHEQYF	TGTGCCAGCAGCTCCGGACACAGCACGCACGAGCAGTACTTC
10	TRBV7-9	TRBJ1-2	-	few	CASSSFGYTF	TGTGCCAGCAGCTCTTTTGGCTACACCTTC
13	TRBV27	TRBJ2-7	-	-	CASRFNTGYEQYF	TGTGCCAGCAGATTCAATACGGGCTACGAGCAGTACTTC
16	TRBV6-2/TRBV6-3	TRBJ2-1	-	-	CASSYGSGSRDNEQFF	TGTGCCAGCAGTTACGGATCCGGGAGTCGGGACAATGAGCAGTTCTTC
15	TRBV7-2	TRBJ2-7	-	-	CASSVGPLSSYEQYF	TGTGCCAGTAGTGTTGGACCCCTGAGCTCCTACGAGCAGTACTTC
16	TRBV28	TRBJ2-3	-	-	CASSLGPTGISKAQYF	TGTGCCAGCAGTCTCGGGCCTACCGGCATCTCCAAAGCGCAGTATTTT
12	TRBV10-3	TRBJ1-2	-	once	CAIRPGDYGYTF	TGTGCCATCCGGCCAGGAGACTATGGCTACACCTTC
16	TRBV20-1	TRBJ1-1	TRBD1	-	CSAPAPGQGLNTEAFF	TGCAGCGCTCCTGCCCCGGGACAGGGTCTGAACACTGAAGCTTTCTTT